This is a list of T cell receptor beta chains from one sample in a study of neurological immune-mediated disorders. MiXCR, run by TCRdb on the 5' RACE reads, gives a single entry per CDR3 protein. Here the sample spans about 26,000 distinct CDR3 sequences, 3% to 3.5% being singletons. The sequenced material came from PBMCs. Receptor source: a woman aged 25 to 45 with multiple sclerosis. Each CDR3 is given with its conserved first and last residue. The order of the fields is J gene, clone size, D gene, V gene, CDR3 protein, CDR3 DNA. The D gene is left open where the match is weak. Clone size appears in some rows only: once, few, many, or a class for an expanded clone.

>TRBJ2-1|few|TRBD2|TRBV19
CASTERGGMNEQFF
TGTGCCAGTACAGAGCGGGGGGGTATGAATGAGCAGTTCTTC
>TRBJ2-1|many|TRBD2|TRBV20-1
CSAGQLAGVEQFF
TGCAGTGCTGGTCAACTAGCGGGGGTTGAGCAGTTCTTC
>TRBJ1-6|NA|TRBD1|TRBV18
CASSSTGDRSPLHF
TGTGCCAGCTCATCGACAGGGGACAGATCACCCCTCCACTTT
>TRBJ1-5|NA|NA|TRBV12-3/TRBV12-4
CASSPGPTGGPQHF
TGTGCCAGCAGCCCCGGACCGACAGGTGGGCCCCAGCATTTT
>TRBJ1-5|many|NA|TRBV2
CASRGDSNQPQHF
TGTGCCAGCAGAGGGGACAGCAATCAGCCCCAGCATTTT
>TRBJ2-3|many|NA|TRBV12-3/TRBV12-4
CASSPQGWGPDTQYF
TGTGCCAGCAGTCCACAGGGATGGGGTCCAGATACGCAGTATTTT
>TRBJ2-7|many|NA|TRBV29-1
CSVRPGAGAYEQYF
TGCAGCGTTCGCCCAGGGGCAGGGGCCTACGAGCAGTACTTC
>TRBJ2-5|many|TRBD2|TRBV5-1
CASSLPRTSGKETQYF
TGCGCCAGCAGCTTGCCACGGACTAGCGGAAAAGAGACCCAGTACTTC
>TRBJ2-2|many|NA|TRBV12-3/TRBV12-4
CASSGRQANTGELFF
TGTGCCAGCAGCGGACGACAGGCGAACACCGGGGAGCTGTTTTTT
>TRBJ2-5|many|NA|TRBV20-1
CSARGLETQYF
TGCAGTGCCCGAGGTTTGGAGACCCAGTACTTC
>TRBJ2-4|many|NA|TRBV5-1
CASYHSLAKNIQYF
TGCGCCAGCTACCACTCGCTCGCCAAAAACATTCAGTACTTC
>TRBJ2-1|many|TRBD2|TRBV12-3/TRBV12-4
CASSLWRETSYNEQFF
TGTGCCAGCAGTTTGTGGCGGGAGACCTCCTACAATGAGCAGTTCTTC
>TRBJ2-3|many|TRBD2|TRBV4-2
CASSLGRRGGTSTDTQYF
TGTGCCAGCAGCCTCGGGAGGCGGGGGGGAACTAGCACAGATACGCAGTATTTT
>TRBJ2-5|many|NA|TRBV9
CASSVEYSQETQYF
TGTGCCAGCAGCGTAGAGTACAGCCAAGAGACCCAGTACTTC
>TRBJ1-6|many|NA|TRBV5-1
CASSPGHRDNSPLNF
TGCGCCAGCAGCCCGGGACACAGGGATAATTCACCCCTCAACTTT
>TRBJ2-7|many|TRBD1|TRBV20-1
CSARGDRGYYEQYF
TGCAGTGCTAGGGGGGACAGGGGATACTACGAGCAGTACTTC
>TRBJ1-1|many|NA|TRBV7-3
CASSSQGDTEAFF
TGTGCCAGCAGCTCACAGGGTGACACTGAAGCTTTCTTT
>TRBJ2-3|many|TRBD2|TRBV9
CASSVAGGRTDTQYF
TGTGCCAGCAGCGTAGCGGGGGGACGCACAGATACGCAGTATTTT
>TRBJ2-2|many|NA|TRBV7-9
CASQGNTGELFF
TGTGCCAGCCAGGGAAACACCGGGGAGCTGTTTTTT
>TRBJ2-5|many|NA|TRBV29-1
CSAKQGAQETQYF
TGCAGCGCTAAACAGGGCGCACAAGAGACCCAGTACTTC
>TRBJ2-2|many|NA|TRBV7-8
CASSLNNVNTGELFF
TGTGCCAGCAGCTTAAACAACGTGAACACCGGGGAGCTGTTTTTT
>TRBJ1-5|many|NA|TRBV29-1
CSVRRGGQDQPQHF
TGCAGCGTCCGACGTGGGGGCCAGGATCAGCCCCAGCATTTT
>TRBJ2-1|many|NA|TRBV5-1
CASSSGAYNEQFF
TGCGCCAGCAGCTCGGGGGCCTACAATGAGCAGTTCTTC
>TRBJ2-2|many|NA|TRBV11-3
CASSFRGNTGELFF
TGTGCCAGCAGCTTCAGGGGGAACACCGGGGAGCTGTTTTTT
>TRBJ2-4|many|NA|TRBV6-6
CASRARAKKIQYF
TGTGCCAGCAGGGCCAGGGCCAAAAAAATTCAGTACTTC
>TRBJ2-5|medium-sized|TRBD2|TRBV20-1
CSASAPGTSGGAQETQYF
TGCAGTGCTAGTGCCCCCGGGACTAGCGGGGGGGCACAAGAGACCCAGTACTTC
>TRBJ1-5|many|NA|TRBV9
CASSVFTNQPQHF
TGTGCCAGCAGCGTTTTCACCAATCAGCCCCAGCATTTT
>TRBJ2-1|NA|NA|TRBV9
CASSAPGTFSYNEQFF
TGTGCCAGCAGCGCCCCCGGGACCTTCTCCTACAATGAGCAGTTCTTC
>TRBJ1-6|many|TRBD1|TRBV7-8
CASSLGDSANSPLHF
TGTGCCAGCAGCTTAGGGGACAGCGCGAATTCACCCCTCCACTTT
>TRBJ2-4|many|TRBD2|TRBV14
CASSIRGGRNIQYF
TGTGCCAGCAGCATACGGGGGGGCCGCAACATTCAGTACTTC
>TRBJ1-5|few|TRBD1|TRBV20-1
CSAPQGALSNQPQNF
TGCAGTGCTCCTCAGGGGGCCCTGAGCAATCAGCCCCAGAATTTT
>TRBJ1-4|many|TRBD1|TRBV20-1
CSARDVGGAEKLFF
TGCAGTGCTAGAGATGTAGGGGGCGCGGAAAAACTGTTTTTT
>TRBJ2-2|many|NA|TRBV12-3/TRBV12-4
CASSFRGALFF
TGTGCCAGCAGTTTCCGGGGCGCGCTGTTTTTT
>TRBJ2-5|many|TRBD2|TRBV12-3/TRBV12-4
CASSLSSGGTQETQYF
TGTGCCAGCAGTTTATCTAGCGGGGGGACCCAAGAGACCCAGTACTTC
>TRBJ2-2|many|NA|TRBV11-2
CASSLTGNTGELFF
TGTGCCAGCAGCTTAACGGGAAACACCGGGGAGCTGTTTTTT
>TRBJ2-7|many|NA|TRBV10-3
CAISPGVGTYEQYF
TGTGCCATCAGCCCCGGGGTAGGGACCTACGAGCAGTACTTC
>TRBJ2-1|many|NA|TRBV12-3/TRBV12-4
CASRKSSVLDNEQFF
TGTGCCAGCAGGAAATCTAGCGTTCTCGACAATGAGCAGTTCTTC
>TRBJ2-1|NA|TRBD2|TRBV9
CASSPRTSGAHHNEQFF
TGTGCCAGCAGCCCACGGACTAGCGGAGCACACCACAATGAGCAGTTCTTC
>TRBJ2-3|few|NA|TRBV5-1
CASSPEFGGTSTDTQYF
TGCGCCAGCAGCCCGGAGTTCGGCGGGACTAGCACAGATACGCAGTATTTT
>TRBJ1-4|many|NA|TRBV6-6
CASRWGQTNEKLFF
TGTGCCAGCAGGTGGGGGCAGACTAATGAAAAACTGTTTTTT
>TRBJ2-3|many|NA|TRBV7-6
CASSFGGLDTQYF
TGTGCCAGCAGCTTTGGCGGGTTAGATACGCAGTATTTT
>TRBJ2-1|many|TRBD2|TRBV5-1
CASSWSGTYNEQFF
TGCGCCAGCAGCTGGAGCGGGACGTACAATGAGCAGTTCTTC
>TRBJ2-7|many|TRBD1|TRBV7-2
CASSLALTGSSYEQYF
TGTGCCAGCAGCTTAGCCCTGACAGGGAGCTCCTACGAGCAGTACTTC
>TRBJ1-2|many|TRBD1|TRBV7-9
CASSSWDSSGYTF
TGTGCCAGCAGTTCTTGGGACAGCTCTGGCTACACCTTC
>TRBJ1-3|many|TRBD1|TRBV5-1
CASSWDRGPGNTIYF
TGCGCCAGCAGCTGGGACAGGGGGCCTGGAAACACCATATATTTT
>TRBJ1-6|few|NA|TRBV11-2
CASSLVSSYNSPLNF
TGTGCCAGCAGCTTAGTCAGCTCCTATAATTCACCCCTCAACTTT
>TRBJ2-1|many|NA|TRBV5-1
CASSLSSYNEQFF
TGCGCCAGCAGCTTAAGCTCCTACAATGAGCAGTTCTTC
>TRBJ1-5|NA|TRBD1|TRBV5-6
CASSYTGVSNQPQNF
TGTGCCAGCAGCTACACAGGGGTTAGCAATCAGCCCCAGAATTTT
>TRBJ2-3|many|NA|TRBV21-1
CASSKVLFPAGGGDTQYF
TGTGCCAGCAGCAAAGTATTGTTCCCCGCGGGAGGGGGAGATACGCAGTATTTT
>TRBJ1-1|many|NA|TRBV15
CATTRRLDTEAFF
TGTGCCACCACCCGTAGATTAGACACTGAAGCTTTCTTT
>TRBJ2-7|many|TRBD2|TRBV5-1
CASSYTGTSGTEQYF
TGCGCCAGCAGCTACACCGGGACTAGCGGGACCGAGCAGTACTTC